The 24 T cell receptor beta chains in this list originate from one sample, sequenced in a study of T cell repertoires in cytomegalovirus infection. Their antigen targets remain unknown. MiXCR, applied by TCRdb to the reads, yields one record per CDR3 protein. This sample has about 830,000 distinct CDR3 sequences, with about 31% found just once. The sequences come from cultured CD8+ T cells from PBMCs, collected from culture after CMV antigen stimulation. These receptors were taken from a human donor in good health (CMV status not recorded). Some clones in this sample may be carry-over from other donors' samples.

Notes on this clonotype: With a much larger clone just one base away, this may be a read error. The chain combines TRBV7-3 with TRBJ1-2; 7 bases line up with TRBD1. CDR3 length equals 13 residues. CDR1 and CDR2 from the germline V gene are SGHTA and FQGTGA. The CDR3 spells CANSFDRDYGYTF. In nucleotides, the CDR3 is TGTGCCAACAGCTTCGACAGGGACTATGGCTACACCTTC.

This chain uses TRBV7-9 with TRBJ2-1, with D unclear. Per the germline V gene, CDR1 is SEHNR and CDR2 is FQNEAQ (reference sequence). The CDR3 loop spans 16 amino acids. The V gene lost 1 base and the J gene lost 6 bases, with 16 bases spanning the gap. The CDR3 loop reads CASSLEGRFPRNEQFF. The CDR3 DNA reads TGTGCCAGCAGCTTAGAGGGTCGTTTCCCGCGCAATGAGCAGTTCTTC. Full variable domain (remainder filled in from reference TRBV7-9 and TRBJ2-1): DTGVSQNPRHKITKRGQNVTFRCDPISEHNRLYWYRQTLGQGPEFLTYFQNEAQLEKSRLLSDRFSAERPKGSFSTLEIQRTEQGDSAMYLCASSLEGRFPRNEQFFGPGTRLTVL.

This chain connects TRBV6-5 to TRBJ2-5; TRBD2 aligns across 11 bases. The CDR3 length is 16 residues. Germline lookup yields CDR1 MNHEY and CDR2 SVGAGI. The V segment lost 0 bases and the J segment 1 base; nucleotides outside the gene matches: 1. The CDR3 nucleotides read TGTGCCAGCAGTTACTCGACTAGCGGGGTCCAAGAGACCCAGTACTTC. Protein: CASSYSTSGVQETQYF.

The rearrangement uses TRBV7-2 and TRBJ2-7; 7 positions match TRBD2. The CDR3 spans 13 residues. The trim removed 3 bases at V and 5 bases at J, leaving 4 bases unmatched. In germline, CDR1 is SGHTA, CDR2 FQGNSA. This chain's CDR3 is CASSLGRGDEQYV. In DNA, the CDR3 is TGTGCCAGCAGCTTGGGACGGGGGGACGAGCAGTACGTC.

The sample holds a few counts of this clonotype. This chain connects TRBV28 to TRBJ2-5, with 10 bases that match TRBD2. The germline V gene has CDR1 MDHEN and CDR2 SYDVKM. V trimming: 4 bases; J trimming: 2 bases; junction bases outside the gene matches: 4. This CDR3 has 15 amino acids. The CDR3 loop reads CASSSGLASQETQYF. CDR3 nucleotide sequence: TGTGCCAGCAGTTCGGGACTAGCGTCACAAGAGACCCAGTACTTC.

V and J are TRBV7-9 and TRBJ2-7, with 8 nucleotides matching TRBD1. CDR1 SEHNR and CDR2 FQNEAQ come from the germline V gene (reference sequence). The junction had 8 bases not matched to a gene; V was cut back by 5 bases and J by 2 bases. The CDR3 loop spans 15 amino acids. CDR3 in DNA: TGTGCCAGCAGCCCCGGGACAGGCGATCCCTACGAGCAGTACTTC. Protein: CASSPGTGDPYEQYF. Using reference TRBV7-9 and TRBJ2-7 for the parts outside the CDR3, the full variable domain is DTGVSQNPRHKITKRGQNVTFRCDPISEHNRLYWYRQTLGQGPEFLTYFQNEAQLEKSRLLSDRFSAERPKGSFSTLEIQRTEQGDSAMYLCASSPGTGDPYEQYFGPGTRLTVT.

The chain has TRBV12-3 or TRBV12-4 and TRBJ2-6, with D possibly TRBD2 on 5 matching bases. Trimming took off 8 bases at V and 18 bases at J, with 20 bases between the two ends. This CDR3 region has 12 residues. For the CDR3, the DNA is TGTGCCAGCGGTTCCGGAGGTTTTTTAGGGACTTTC. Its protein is CASGSGGFLGTF.

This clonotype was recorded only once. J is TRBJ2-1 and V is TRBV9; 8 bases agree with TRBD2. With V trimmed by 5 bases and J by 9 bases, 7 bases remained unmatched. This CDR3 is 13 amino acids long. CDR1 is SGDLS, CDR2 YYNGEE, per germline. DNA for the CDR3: TGTGCCAGCAGGGCGGGGGGCCGAGGTGAGCAGTTCTTC. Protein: CASRAGGRGEQFF. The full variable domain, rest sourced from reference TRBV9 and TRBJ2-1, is DSGVTQTPKHLITATGQRVTLRCSPRSGDLSVYWYQQSLDQGLQFLIQYYNGEERAKGNILERFSAQQFPDLHSELNLSSLELGDSALYFCASRAGGRGEQFFGPGTRLTVL.

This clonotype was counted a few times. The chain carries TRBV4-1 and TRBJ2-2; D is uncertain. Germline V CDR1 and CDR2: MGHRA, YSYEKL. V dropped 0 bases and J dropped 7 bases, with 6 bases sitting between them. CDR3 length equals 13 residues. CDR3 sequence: CASSQDSGGELFF. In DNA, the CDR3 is TGCGCCAGCAGCCAAGACAGTGGCGGGGAGCTGTTTTTT.

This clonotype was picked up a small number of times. The DNA of the CDR3 is TGTGCCAGCAGTCTAACAGGGAGTGAGCAGTTCTTC. This codes for CASSLTGSEQFF. This sequence joins TRBV5-6 and TRBJ2-1; perhaps TRBD1 as D (6 bases). V lost 5 bases and J lost 9, with 12 bases in between. Germline CDR1 and CDR2: SGHDT and YYEEEE. The CDR3 has 12 residues.

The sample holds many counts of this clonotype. The CDR3 bases are TGTGCCAGCAGCTCCTCTATGCAAAACACCATATATTTT. It encodes CASSSSMQNTIYF. The V and J genes are TRBV7-6 and TRBJ1-3, with D hard to call. V was clipped by 4 bases and J by 6 bases, with 10 bases between them. The CDR3 sequence is 13 residues long. Per the germline V gene, CDR1 is SGHVS and CDR2 is FNYEAQ. Filled out from reference TRBV7-6 and TRBJ1-3, the complete variable domain reads GAGVSQSPRYKVTKRGQDVALRCDPISGHVSLYWYRQALGQGPEFLTYFNYEAQQDKSGLPNDRFSAERPEGSISTLTIQRTEQRDSAMYRCASSSSMQNTIYFGEGSWLTVV.

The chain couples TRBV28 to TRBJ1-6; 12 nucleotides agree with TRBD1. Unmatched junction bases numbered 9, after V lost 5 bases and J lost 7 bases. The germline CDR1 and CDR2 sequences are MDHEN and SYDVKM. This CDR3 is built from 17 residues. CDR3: CASSRDRGRDYNSPLHF. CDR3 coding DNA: TGTGCCAGCAGTAGGGACAGGGGGCGAGATTACAATTCACCCCTCCACTTT.

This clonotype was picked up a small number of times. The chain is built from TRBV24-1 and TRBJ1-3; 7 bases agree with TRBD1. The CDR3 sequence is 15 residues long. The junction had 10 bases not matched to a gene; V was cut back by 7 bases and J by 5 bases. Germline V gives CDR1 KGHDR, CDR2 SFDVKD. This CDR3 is CATSDIRQGRNTIYF. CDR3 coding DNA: TGTGCCACCAGCGATATTAGACAGGGCCGAAACACCATATATTTT.

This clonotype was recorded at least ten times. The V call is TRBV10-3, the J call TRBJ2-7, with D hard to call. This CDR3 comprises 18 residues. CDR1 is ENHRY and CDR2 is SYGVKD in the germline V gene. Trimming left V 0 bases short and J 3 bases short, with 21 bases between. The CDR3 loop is CAISESPEKVPGGYEQYF. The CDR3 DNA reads TGTGCCATCAGTGAGTCGCCAGAAAAGGTCCCCGGCGGCTACGAGCAGTACTTC.

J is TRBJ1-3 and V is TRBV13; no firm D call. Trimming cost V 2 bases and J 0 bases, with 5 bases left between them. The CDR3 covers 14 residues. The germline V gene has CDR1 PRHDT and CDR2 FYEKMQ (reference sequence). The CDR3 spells CASSLMSSGNTIYF. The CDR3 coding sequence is TGTGCCAGCAGCTTAATGAGCTCTGGAAACACCATATATTTT.

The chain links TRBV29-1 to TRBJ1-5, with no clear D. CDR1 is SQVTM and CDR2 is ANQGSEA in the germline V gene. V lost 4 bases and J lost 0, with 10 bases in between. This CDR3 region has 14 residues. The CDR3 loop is CSVAEASSNQPQHF. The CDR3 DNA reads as TGCAGCGTTGCCGAAGCCTCTAGCAATCAGCCCCAGCATTTT. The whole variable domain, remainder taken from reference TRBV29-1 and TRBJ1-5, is SAVISQKPSRDICQRGTSLTIQCQVDSQVTMMFWYRQQPGQSLTLIATANQGSEATYESGFVIDKFPISRPNLTFSTLTVSNMSPEDSSIYLCSVAEASSNQPQHFGDGTRLSIL.

The CDR3 loop reads CASTRGTDEKLFF. CDR3 coding DNA: TGTGCCAGTACCAGGGGCACGGATGAAAAACTGTTTTTT. V gene TRBV2 combines with J gene TRBJ1-4, with D tentatively TRBD1 (6 bases). CDR1 SNHLY and CDR2 FYNNEI come from the germline V gene. CDR3 length: 13 amino acids. V lost 9 bases, J lost 6 bases, and 14 bases lay in between.

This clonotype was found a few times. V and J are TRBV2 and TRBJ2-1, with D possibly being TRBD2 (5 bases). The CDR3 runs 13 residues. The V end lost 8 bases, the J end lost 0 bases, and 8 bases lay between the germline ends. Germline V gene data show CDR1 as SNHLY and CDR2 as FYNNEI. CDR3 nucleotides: TGTGCCAGCGGAGGCTACTCCTACAATGAGCAGTTCTTC. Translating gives CASGGYSYNEQFF.

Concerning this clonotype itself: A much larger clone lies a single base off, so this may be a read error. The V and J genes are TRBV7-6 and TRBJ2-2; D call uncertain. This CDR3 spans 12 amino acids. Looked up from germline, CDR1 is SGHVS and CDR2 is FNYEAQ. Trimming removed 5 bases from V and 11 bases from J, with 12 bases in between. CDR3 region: CASSLEDRELFF. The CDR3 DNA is TGTGCCAGCAGCCTTGAGGACCGCGAGCTGTTTTTT.

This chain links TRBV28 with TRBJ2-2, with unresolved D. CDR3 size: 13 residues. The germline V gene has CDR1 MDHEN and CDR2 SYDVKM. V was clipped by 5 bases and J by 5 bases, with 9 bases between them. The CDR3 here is CASSVLGTGELFF. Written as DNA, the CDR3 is TGTGCCAGCAGTGTCCTGGGAACCGGGGAGCTGTTTTTT.

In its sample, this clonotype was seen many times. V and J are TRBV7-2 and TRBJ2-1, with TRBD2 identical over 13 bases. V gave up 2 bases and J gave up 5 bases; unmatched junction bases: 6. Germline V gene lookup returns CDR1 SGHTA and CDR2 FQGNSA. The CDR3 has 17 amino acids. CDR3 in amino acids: CASSLILAGGLDNEQFF. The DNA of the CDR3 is TGTGCCAGCAGCTTAATACTAGCGGGGGGGCTGGACAATGAGCAGTTCTTC.

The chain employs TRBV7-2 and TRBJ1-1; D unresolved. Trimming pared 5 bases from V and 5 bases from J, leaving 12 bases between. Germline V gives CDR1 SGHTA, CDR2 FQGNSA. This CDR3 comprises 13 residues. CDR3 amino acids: CASSPYPNTEAFF. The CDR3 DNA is TGTGCCAGCAGCCCGTACCCCAATACTGAAGCTTTCTTT.

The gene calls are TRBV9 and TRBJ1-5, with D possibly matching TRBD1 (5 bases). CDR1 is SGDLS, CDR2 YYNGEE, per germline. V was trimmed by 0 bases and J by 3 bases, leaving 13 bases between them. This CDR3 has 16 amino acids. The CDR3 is CASSVAGRVHNQPQHF. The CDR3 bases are TGTGCCAGCAGCGTAGCTGGCAGGGTCCACAATCAGCCCCAGCATTTT. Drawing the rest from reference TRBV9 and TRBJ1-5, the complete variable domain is DSGVTQTPKHLITATGQRVTLRCSPRSGDLSVYWYQQSLDQGLQFLIQYYNGEERAKGNILERFSAQQFPDLHSELNLSSLELGDSALYFCASSVAGRVHNQPQHFGDGTRLSIL.

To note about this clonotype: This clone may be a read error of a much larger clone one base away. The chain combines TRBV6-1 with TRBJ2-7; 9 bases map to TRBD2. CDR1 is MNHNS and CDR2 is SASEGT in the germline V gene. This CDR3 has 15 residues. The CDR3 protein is CTSSIIAGEPYEQYF. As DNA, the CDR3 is TGTACCAGCAGTATCATAGCGGGGGAACCCTACGAGCAGTACTTC.